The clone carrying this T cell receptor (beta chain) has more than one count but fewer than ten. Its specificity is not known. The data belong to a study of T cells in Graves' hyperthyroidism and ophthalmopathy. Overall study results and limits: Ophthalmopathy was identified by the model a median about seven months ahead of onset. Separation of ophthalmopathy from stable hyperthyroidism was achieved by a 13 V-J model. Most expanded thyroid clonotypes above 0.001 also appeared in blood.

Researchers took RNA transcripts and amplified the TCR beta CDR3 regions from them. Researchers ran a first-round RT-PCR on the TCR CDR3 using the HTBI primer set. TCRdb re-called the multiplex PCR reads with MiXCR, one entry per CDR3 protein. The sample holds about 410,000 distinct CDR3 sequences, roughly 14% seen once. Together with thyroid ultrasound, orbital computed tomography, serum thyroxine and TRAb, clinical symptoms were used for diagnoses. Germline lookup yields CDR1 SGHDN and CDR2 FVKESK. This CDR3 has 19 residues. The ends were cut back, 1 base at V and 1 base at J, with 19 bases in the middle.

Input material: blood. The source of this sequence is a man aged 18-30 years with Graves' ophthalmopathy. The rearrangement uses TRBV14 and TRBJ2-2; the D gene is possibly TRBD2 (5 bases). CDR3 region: CASSQAGDGLPLNTGELFF. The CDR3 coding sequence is TGTGCCAGCAGCCAAGCTGGAGACGGACTTCCGTTGAACACCGGGGAGCTGTTTTTT.